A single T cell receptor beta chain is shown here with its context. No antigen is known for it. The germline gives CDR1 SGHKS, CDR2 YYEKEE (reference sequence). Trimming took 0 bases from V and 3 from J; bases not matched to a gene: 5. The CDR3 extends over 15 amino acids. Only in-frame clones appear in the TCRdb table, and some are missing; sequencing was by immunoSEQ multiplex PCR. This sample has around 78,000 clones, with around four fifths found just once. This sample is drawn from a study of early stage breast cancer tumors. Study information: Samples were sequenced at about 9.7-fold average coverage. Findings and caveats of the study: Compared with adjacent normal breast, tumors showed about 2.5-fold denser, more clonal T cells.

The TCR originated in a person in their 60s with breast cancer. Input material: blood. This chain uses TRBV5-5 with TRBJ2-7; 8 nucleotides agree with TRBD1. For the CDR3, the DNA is TGTGCCAGCAGCTTGGTCCAGGGGGCCTTCTACGAGCAGTACTTC. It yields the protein CASSLVQGAFYEQYF.